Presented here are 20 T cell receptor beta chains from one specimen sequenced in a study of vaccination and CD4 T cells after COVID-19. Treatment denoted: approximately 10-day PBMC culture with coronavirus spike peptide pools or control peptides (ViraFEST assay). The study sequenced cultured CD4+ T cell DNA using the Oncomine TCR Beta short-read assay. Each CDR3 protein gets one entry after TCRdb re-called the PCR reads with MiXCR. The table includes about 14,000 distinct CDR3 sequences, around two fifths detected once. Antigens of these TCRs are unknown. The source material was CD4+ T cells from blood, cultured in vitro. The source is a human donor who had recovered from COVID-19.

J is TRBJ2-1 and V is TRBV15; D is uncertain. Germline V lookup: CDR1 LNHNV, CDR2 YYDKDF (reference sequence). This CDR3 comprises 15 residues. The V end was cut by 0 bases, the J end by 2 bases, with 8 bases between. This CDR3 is CATSRDLGTYNEQFF. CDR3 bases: TGTGCCACCAGCAGAGACCTTGGGACCTACAATGAGCAGTTCTTC.

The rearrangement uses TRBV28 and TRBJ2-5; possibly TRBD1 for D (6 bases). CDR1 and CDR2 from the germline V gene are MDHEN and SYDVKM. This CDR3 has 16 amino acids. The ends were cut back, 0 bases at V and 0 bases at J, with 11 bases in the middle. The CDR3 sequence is CASSLWGAAYQETQYF. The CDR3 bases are TGTGCCAGCAGTTTATGGGGGGCCGCTTACCAAGAGACCCAGTACTTC.

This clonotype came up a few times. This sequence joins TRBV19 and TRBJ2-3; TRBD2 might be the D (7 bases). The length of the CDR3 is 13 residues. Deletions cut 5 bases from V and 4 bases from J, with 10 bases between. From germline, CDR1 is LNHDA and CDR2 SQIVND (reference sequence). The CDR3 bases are TGTGCCAGTAGTTCGGGGGGCCCAGATACGCAGTATTTT. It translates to CASSSGGPDTQYF.

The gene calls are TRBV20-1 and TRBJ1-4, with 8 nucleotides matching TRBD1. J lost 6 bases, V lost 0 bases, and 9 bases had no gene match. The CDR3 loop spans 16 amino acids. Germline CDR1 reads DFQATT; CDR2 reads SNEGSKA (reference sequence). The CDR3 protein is CSARDREETGDEKLFF. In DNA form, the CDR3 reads TGCAGTGCTAGAGATCGTGAGGAGACAGGGGATGAAAAACTGTTTTTT.

The chain's CDR3 is CASSSLRNEQFF. Written as DNA, the CDR3 is TGTGCCAGCAGTTCACTGAGGAATGAGCAGTTCTTC. J is TRBJ2-1 and V is TRBV28; D not resolved. This CDR3 is built from 12 residues. Germline lookup yields CDR1 MDHEN and CDR2 SYDVKM. Trimming stripped 4 bases from V and 7 bases from J, with 8 bases between. Using reference TRBV28 and TRBJ2-1 for the parts outside the CDR3, the full variable domain is DVKVTQSSRYLVKRTGEKVFLECVQDMDHENMFWYRQDPGLGLRLIYFSYDVKMKEKGDIPEGYSVSREKKERFSLILESASTNQTSMYLCASSSLRNEQFFGPGTRLTVL.

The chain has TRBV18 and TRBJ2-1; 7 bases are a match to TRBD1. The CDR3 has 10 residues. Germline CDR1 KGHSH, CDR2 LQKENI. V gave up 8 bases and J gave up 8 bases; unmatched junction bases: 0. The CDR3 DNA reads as TGTGCCAGCGACAGGGATGAGCAGTTCTTC. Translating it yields CASDRDEQFF. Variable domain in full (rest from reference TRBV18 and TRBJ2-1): NAGVMQNPRHLVRRRGQEARLRCSPMKGHSHVYWYRQLPEEGLKFMVYLQKENIIDESGMPKERFSAEFPKEGPSILRIQQVVRGDSAAYFCASDRDEQFFGPGTRLTVL.

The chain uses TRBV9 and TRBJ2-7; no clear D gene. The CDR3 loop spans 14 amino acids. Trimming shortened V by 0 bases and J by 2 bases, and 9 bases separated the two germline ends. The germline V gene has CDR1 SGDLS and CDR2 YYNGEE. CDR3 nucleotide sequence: TGTGCCAGCAGCGTAGATTACGGGCCCTACGAGCAGTACTTC. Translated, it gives CASSVDYGPYEQYF.

The CDR3 sequence is CASSFGVGGYNEQFF. The CDR3 coding sequence is TGTGCCAGCAGCTTTGGTGTGGGAGGATACAATGAGCAGTTCTTC. The genes are TRBV7-6 and TRBJ2-1; D possibly corresponds to TRBD2 (6 bases). There are 15 residues in the CDR3. Looked up from germline, CDR1 is SGHVS and CDR2 is FNYEAQ. V dropped 3 bases and J dropped 4 bases, with 13 bases sitting between them.

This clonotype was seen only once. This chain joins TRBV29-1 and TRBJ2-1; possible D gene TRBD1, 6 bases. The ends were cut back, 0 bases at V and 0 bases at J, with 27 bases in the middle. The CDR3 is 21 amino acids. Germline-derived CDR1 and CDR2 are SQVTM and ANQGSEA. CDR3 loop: CSVEEGPQGSRWGSSYNEQFF. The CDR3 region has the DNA TGCAGCGTTGAAGAGGGCCCGCAGGGGAGTCGCTGGGGGAGCTCCTACAATGAGCAGTTCTTC.

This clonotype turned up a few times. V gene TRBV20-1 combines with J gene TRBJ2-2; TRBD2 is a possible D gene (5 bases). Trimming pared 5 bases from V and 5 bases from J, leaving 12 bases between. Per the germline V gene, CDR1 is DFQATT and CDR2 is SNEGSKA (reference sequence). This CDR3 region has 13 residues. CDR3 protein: CSAPERTTGELFF. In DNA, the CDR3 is TGCAGTGCTCCAGAAAGGACTACCGGGGAGCTGTTTTTT.

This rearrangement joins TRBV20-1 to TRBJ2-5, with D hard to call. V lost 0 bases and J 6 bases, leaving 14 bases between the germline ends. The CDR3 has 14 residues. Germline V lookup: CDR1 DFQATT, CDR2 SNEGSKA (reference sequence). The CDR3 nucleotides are TGCAGTGCTAGAGAGGACGGGTCCGTGCAGACCCAGTACTTC. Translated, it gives CSAREDGSVQTQYF.

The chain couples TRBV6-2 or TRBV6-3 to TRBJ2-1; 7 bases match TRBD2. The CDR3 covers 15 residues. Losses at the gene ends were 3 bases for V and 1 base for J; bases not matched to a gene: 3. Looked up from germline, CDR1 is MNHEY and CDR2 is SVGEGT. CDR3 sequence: CASSYEGGSYNEQFF. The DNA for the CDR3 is TGTGCCAGCAGTTATGAGGGAGGGTCCTACAATGAGCAGTTCTTC.

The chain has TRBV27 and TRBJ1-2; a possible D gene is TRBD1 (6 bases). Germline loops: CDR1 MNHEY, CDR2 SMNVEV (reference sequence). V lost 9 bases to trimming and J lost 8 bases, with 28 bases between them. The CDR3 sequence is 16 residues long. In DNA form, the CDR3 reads TGTGCCAGTCGACCCGCCTCCAGGATCGCCCAGGGGGGCTACACCTTC. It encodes CASRPASRIAQGGYTF.

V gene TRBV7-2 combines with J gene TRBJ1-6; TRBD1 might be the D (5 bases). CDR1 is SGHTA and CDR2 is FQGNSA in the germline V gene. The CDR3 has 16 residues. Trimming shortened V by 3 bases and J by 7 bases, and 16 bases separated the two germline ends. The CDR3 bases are TGTGCCAGCAGCTTGAATTCCCGGGGGACGAATTCACCCCTCCACTTT. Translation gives CASSLNSRGTNSPLHF.

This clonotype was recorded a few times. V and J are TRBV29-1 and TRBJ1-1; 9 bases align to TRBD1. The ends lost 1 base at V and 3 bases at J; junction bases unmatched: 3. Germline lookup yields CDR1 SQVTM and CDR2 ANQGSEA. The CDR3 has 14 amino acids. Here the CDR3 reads CSVEAGQGDTEAFF. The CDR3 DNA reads TGCAGCGTTGAAGCGGGACAGGGTGACACTGAAGCTTTCTTT.

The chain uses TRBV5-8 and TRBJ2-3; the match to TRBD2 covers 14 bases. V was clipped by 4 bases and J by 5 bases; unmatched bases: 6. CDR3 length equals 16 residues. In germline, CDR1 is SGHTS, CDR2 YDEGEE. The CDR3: CASSEGLAGVKDTQYF. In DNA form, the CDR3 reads TGTGCCAGCAGCGAGGGACTAGCGGGAGTGAAAGATACGCAGTATTTT.

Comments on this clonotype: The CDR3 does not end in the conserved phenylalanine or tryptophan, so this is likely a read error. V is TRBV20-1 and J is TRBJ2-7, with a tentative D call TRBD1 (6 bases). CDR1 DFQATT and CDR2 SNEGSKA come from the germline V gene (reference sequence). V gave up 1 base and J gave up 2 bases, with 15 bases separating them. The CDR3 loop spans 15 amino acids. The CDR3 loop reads CSARAPTGNPYEQYL. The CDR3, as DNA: TGCAGTGCTAGAGCACCGACAGGTAACCCCTACGAGCAGTACCTC.

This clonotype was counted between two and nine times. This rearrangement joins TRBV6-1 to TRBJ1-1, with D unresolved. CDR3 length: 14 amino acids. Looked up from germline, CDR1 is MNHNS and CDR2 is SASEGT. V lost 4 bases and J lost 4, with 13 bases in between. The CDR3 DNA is TGTGCCAGCAGTGCAGAGGGTCTGAGCACTGAAGCTTTCTTT. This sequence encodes CASSAEGLSTEAFF.

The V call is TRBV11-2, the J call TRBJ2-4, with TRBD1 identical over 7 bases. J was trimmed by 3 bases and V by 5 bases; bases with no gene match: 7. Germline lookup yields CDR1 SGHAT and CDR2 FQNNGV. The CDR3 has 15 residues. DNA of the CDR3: TGTGCCAGCAGCAACCACCGGGACAGCAAAAACATTCAGTACTTC. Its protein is CASSNHRDSKNIQYF.

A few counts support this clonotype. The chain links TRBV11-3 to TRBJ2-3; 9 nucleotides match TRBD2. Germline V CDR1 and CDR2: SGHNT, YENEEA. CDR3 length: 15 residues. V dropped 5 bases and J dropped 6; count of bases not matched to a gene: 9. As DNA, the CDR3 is TGTGCCAGCAGCCCACTTAGCGGGAGTCGGGATACGCAGTATTTT. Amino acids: CASSPLSGSRDTQYF.